This TCR beta chain was found in a study of blood T cell repertoires in COVID-19. Study background: From the United States, Italy and Spain came samples of acute and convalescent COVID-19. T cells, B-cell-depleted T cells, or PBMCs provided the cDNA or gDNA that served as material.

Original handling: Researchers report that nucleated cell counts were estimated from reference gene primer amplification. This table comes from immunoSEQ multiplex PCR, and its TCRdb copy is limited to in-frame clones, with some not included. That table is the source of V, J and clone size, and D and trimming were worked out from the DNA. The sample consists of 650,000 to 800,000 clones, 85% to 90% of them appearing once. This sequence originates from a woman aged 18 to 35 with acute or convalescent COVID-19. Sequencing input: peripheral blood.

The DNA for the CDR3 is TGTGCCAGCCGGGGGTTTAGCAATCAGCCCCAGCATTTT. It codes for CASRGFSNQPQHF. J is TRBJ1-5 and V is TRBV6-5; D is perhaps TRBD1 (5 bases). This CDR3 comprises 13 residues. Germline CDR1 is MNHEY and CDR2 is SVGAGI. V was shortened by 8 bases and J by 0 bases, with 8 bases between the two germline ends.